This entry describes one T cell receptor (beta chain). Its antigen specificity is not known. No much larger clone is present one base from it, and per-base qualities are unavailable. The entry originates in a study of T cells in localized non-small cell lung cancer (dated by TCRdb to 2019 to 2021). Turning to the overall study: The study analyzed T cell repertoires of about 230 early-stage NSCLC patients, comparing tumors and uninvolved tumor-adjacent lungs. The cohort was made up of around 250 treatment-naive NSCLC patients whose localized lung tumors had been resected. NSCLC patients had a mean age of approximately 66 years, and fewer than 150 were male and 107 female. On the study overall, not on this receptor specifically: The highest T cell clonality was observed in uninvolved tumor-adjacent lung, where clonality exceeded that of tumor, suggesting that antigenic responses were more focused in uninvolved tumor-adjacent lung. Longer overall survival was associated with higher T cell density in blood, whereas shorter survival was associated with higher clonality in adjacent lung. Of the top 100 tumor clones, a median of around 57 were detected in paired uninvolved adjacent lung; 28 were also among that lung's top 100. Because multi-region sequencing of the tumors was not done, intratumor heterogeneity could not be ruled out. Because the study design was exploratory, TCR variables were selected using unadjusted p-values without false-discovery rate correction.

The immunoSEQ Assay was used to sequence TCR beta CDR3 regions from DNA. The original methods were these. To compute T cell density, TCR beta template counts were normalized to usable DNA, which was estimated by amplifying housekeeping genes. Richness was estimated with the preseqR package, extrapolating to 400,000 templates for PBMC samples and 120,000 templates for tissue samples. Clonality was defined as one minus Pielou's evenness. Tissue-enriched TCRs were identified through differential abundance testing performed on productive amino-acid clonotypes, with a minimum total count of 5 and an alpha of 0.1. Repertoire overlap between compartments was quantified with the Jaccard Index and Morisita Overlap Index. TCR beta CDR3s were clustered by GLIPH together with public tetramer-defined viral CDR3s, and at least three viral sequences plus V-gene enrichment were required for viral motifs. The table was pulled from immuneACCESS by TCRdb, which kept in-frame rearrangements only. Such tables lose some clones; where checked, under half of the loss comes from unresolved V genes, and the rest has no known cause. The DNA gave D and trimming, while V, J and clone size come from that table. The sample data list approximately 45,000 clones, and around 81% of these were observed just once. The ten largest make up about a sixth of the sample.

The cysteine opens and the phenylalanine closes a CDR3 of 19 amino acids. Of all the DNA, just the CDR3 is kept, 57 bases in frame from base 1. At diagnosis, tumor, uninvolved tumor-adjacent lung and peripheral blood were collected and then preserved as a mix of FFPE and fresh-frozen material. For TCR repertoire profiling, blood samples were analyzed as peripheral blood mononuclear cells. The input for sequencing was peripheral blood mononuclear cells, taken before any cancer treatment. The sequence came from a man aged 35-75 years with stage III lung adenocarcinoma. The chain was built from TRBV21-1 and TRBJ2-4; whether TRBD2, the table's D call, matches the DNA was not checked. TRBV21-1 is marked as a pseudogene. The sequenced DNA is TGTGCCAGCAGCAGCAGACTAGCGGGGATGTCAGGGGCCAAAAACATTCAGTACTTC. This gives the protein CASSSRLAGMSGAKNIQYF.